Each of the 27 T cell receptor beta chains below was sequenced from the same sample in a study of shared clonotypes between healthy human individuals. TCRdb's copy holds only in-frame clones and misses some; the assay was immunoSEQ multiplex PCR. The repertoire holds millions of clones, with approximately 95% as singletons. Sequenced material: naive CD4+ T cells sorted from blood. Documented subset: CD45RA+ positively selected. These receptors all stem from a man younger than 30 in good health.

The CDR3 DNA reads TGCGCCAGCAGCACGGCGACAGGGACTGAGGGAGCTTTCTTT. As protein: CASSTATGTEGAFF. The V gene is TRBV5-1, the J gene TRBJ1-1; 7 bases align to TRBD1. The CDR3 consists of 14 residues. Germline V gene sequence: CDR1 SGHRS, CDR2 YFSETQ. J gave up 10 bases and V 4 bases, and 13 bases lay outside the gene matches.

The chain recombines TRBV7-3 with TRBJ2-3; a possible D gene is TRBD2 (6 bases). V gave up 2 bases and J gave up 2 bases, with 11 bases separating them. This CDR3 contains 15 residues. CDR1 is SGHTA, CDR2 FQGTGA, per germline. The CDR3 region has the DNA TGTGCCAGCAGCTTAGAGGGCGGGGCCACAGATACGCAGTATTTT. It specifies CASSLEGGATDTQYF.

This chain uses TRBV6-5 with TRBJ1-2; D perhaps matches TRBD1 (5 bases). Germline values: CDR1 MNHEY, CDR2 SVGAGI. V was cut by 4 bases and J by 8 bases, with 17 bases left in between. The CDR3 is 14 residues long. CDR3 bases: TGTGCCAGCAGTTCCACGGACAATCTTGGGGGCTACACCTTC. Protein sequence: CASSSTDNLGGYTF.

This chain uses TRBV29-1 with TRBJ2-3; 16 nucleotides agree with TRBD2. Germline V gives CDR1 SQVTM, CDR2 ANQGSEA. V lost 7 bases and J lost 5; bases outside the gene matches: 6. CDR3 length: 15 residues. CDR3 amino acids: CSDGTSGGAIDTQYF. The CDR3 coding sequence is TGCAGCGACGGGACTAGCGGGGGGGCCATAGATACGCAGTATTTT.

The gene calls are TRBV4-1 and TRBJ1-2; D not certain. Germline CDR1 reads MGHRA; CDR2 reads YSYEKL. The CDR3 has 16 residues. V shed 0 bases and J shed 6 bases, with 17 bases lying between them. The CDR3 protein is CASSQDSTLFVDGYTF. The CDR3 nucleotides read TGCGCCAGCAGCCAAGATTCGACACTCTTCGTGGATGGCTACACCTTC.

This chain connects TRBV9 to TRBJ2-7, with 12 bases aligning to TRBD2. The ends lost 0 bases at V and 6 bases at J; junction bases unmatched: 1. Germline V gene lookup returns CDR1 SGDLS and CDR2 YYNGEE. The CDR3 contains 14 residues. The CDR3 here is CASSVELAGGEQYF. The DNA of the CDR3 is TGTGCCAGCAGCGTAGAACTAGCGGGGGGCGAGCAGTACTTC.

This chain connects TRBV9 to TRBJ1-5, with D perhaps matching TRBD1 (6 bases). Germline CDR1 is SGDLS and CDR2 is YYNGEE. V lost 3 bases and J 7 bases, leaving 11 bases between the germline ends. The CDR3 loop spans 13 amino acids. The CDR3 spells CASSGGPGQPQHF. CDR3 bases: TGTGCCAGCAGCGGGGGGCCGGGGCAGCCCCAGCATTTT. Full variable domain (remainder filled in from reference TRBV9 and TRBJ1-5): DSGVTQTPKHLITATGQRVTLRCSPRSGDLSVYWYQQSLDQGLQFLIQYYNGEERAKGNILERFSAQQFPDLHSELNLSSLELGDSALYFCASSGGPGQPQHFGDGTRLSIL.

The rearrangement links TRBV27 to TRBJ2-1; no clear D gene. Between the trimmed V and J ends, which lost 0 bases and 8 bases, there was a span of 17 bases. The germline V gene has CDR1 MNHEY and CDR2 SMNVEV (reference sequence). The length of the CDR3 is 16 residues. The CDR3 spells CASSLSQSGGPDEQFF. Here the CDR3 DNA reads TGTGCCAGCAGTTTATCGCAGAGTGGTGGGCCCGATGAGCAGTTCTTC.

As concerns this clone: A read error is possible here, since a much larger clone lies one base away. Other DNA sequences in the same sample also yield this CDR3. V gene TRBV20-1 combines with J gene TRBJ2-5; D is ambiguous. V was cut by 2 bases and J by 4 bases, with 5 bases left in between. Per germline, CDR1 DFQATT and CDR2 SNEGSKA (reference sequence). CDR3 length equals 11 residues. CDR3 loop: CSARLGETQYF. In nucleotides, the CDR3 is TGCAGTGCTAGACTGGGAGAGACCCAGTACTTC.

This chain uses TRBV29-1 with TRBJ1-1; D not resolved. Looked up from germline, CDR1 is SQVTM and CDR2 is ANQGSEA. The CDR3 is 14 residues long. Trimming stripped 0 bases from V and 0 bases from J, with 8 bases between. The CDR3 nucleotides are TGCAGCGTTGAAGATGGAAATATGAACACTGAAGCTTTCTTT. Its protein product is CSVEDGNMNTEAFF.

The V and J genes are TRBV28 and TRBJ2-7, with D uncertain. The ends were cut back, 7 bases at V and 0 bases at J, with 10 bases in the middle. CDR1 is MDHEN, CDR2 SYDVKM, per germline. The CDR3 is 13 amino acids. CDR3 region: CASKVGNSYEQYF. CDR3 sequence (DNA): TGTGCCAGCAAGGTTGGGAACTCCTACGAGCAGTACTTC.

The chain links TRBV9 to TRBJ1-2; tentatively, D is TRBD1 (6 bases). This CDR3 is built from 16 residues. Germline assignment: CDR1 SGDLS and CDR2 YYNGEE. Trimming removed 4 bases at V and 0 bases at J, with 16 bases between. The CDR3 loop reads CASSPGEGVANYGYTF. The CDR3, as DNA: TGTGCCAGCAGCCCGGGGGAGGGGGTAGCTAACTATGGCTACACCTTC.

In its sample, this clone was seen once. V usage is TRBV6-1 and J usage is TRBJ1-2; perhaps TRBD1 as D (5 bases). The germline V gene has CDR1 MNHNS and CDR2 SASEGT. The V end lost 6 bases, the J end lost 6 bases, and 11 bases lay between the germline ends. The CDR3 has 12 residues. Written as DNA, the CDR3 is TGTGCCAGCAGGGGGACGGCAGATGGCTACACCTTC. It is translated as CASRGTADGYTF.

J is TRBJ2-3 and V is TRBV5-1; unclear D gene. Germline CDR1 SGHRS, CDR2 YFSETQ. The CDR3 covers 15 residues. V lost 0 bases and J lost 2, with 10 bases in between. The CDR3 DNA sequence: TGCGCCAGCAGCTTGGCCATTGGCCACACAGATACGCAGTATTTT. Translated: CASSLAIGHTDTQYF.

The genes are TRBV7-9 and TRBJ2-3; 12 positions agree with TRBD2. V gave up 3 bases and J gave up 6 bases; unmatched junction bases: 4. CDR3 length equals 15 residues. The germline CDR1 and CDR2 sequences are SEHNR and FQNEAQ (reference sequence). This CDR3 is CASSLLAGGRDTQYF. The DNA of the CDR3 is TGTGCCAGCAGCTTGCTAGCGGGAGGGCGTGATACGCAGTATTTT. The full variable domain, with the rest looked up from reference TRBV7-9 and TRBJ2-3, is DTGVSQNPRHKITKRGQNVTFRCDPISEHNRLYWYRQTLGQGPEFLTYFQNEAQLEKSRLLSDRFSAERPKGSFSTLEIQRTEQGDSAMYLCASSLLAGGRDTQYFGPGTRLTVL.

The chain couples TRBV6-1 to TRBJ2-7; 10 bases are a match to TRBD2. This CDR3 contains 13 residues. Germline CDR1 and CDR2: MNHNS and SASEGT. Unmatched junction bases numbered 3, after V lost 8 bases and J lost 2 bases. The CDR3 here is CASERGGPYEQYF. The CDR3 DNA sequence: TGTGCCAGCGAGCGGGGGGGCCCCTACGAGCAGTACTTC.

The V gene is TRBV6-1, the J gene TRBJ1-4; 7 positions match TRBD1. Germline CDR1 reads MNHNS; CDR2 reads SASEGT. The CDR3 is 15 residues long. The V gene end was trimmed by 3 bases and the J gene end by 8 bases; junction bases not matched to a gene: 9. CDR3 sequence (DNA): TGTGCCAGCAGTGACATACTCCGGACAGGAGAAAAACTGTTTTTT. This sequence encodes CASSDILRTGEKLFF.

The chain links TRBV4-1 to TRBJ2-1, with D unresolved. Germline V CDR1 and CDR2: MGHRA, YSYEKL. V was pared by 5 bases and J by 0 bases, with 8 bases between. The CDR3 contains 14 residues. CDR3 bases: TGCGCCAGCAGCGACGTGGCCTCCTACAATGAGCAGTTCTTC. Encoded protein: CASSDVASYNEQFF.

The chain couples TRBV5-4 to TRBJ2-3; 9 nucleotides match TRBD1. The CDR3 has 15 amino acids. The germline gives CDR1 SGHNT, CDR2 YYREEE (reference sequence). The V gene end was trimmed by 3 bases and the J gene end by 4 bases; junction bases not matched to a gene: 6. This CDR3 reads CASSSMGQGSDTQYF. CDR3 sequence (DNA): TGTGCCAGCAGCTCTATGGGACAGGGCTCAGATACGCAGTATTTT.

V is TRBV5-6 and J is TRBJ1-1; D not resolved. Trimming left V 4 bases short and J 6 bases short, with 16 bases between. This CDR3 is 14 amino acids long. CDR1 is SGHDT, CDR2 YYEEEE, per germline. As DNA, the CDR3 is TGTGCCAGCAGCCCAACCCCTAGGGCTCCTGAAGCTTTCTTT. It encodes CASSPTPRAPEAFF.

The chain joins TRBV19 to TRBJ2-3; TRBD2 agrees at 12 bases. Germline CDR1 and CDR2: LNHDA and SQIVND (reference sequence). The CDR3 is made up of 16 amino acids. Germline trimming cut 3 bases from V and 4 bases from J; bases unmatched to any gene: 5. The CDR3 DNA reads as TGTGCCAGTAGTATCGCGACTAGCGGGAGTCCAGATACGCAGTATTTT. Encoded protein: CASSIATSGSPDTQYF.

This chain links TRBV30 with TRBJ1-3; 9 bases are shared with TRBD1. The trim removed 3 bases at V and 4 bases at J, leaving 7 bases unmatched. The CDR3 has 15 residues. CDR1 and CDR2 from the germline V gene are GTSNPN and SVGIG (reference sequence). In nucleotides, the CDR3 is TGTGCCTGGAGGGACAGGGGAGTGACCGGAAACACCATATATTTT. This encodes CAWRDRGVTGNTIYF.

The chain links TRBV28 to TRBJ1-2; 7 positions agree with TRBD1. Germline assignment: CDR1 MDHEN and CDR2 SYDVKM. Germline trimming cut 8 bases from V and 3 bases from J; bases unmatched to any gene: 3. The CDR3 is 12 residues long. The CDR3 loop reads CASDGQDYGYTF. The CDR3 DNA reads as TGTGCCAGCGACGGACAGGACTATGGCTACACCTTC.

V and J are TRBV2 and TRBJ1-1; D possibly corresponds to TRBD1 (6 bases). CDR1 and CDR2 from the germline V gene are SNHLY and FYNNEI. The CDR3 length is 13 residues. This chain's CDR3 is CGAGQGGGTEAFF. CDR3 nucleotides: TGTGGAGCGGGGCAGGGAGGGGGCACTGAAGCTTTCTTT.

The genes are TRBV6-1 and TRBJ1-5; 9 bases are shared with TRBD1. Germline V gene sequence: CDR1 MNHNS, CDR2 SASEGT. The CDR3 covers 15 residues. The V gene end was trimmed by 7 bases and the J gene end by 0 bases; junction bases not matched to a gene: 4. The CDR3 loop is CASIEQGASNQPQHF. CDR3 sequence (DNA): TGTGCCAGCATAGAACAGGGGGCTAGCAATCAGCCCCAGCATTTT.

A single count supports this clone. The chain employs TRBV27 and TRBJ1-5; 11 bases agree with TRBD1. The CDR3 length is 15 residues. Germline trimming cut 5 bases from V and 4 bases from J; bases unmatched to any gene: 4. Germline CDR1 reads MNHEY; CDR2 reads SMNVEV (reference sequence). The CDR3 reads CASSTGTGGNQPQHF. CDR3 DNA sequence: TGTGCCAGCAGTACCGGGACAGGGGGAAATCAGCCCCAGCATTTT.

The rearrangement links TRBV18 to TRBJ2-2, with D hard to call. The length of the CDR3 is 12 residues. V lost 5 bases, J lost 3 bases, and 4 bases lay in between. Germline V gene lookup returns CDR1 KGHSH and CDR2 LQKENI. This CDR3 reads CASSSDTGELFF. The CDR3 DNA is TGTGCCAGCTCATCAGACACCGGGGAGCTGTTTTTT.